The 26 T cell receptor beta chains below all came from one sample that was sequenced in a study of blood T cells in healthy people across ages. Primed by a sample-barcoded 5' primer and a J-beta primer mix, a second PCR proceeded for about 6 to 11 cycles. Each CDR3 protein gets one entry after TCRdb re-called the 5' RACE reads with MiXCR. The sample lists around 1,900,000 distinct CDR3 sequences, about 39% seen once, with under 30% in the top ten. The source material was blood. These receptors were obtained from a human donor in good health.

V gene TRBV6-6 combines with J gene TRBJ2-1; D possibly corresponds to TRBD1 (5 bases). Germline V gene lookup returns CDR1 MNHNY and CDR2 SVGAGI (reference sequence). V dropped 5 bases and J dropped 5 bases, with 13 bases sitting between them. The CDR3 loop spans 14 amino acids. CDR3 DNA: TGTGCCAGCAGTCGATCCCAGGGTAACAATGAGCAGTTCTTC. Its protein product is CASSRSQGNNEQFF.

The table lists this clonotype with a few counts. The genes are TRBV7-8 and TRBJ2-7, with 11 bases aligning to TRBD1. The CDR3 is made up of 16 amino acids. The V and J ends lost 1 base and 6 bases, in that order; junction bases with no gene match: 8. Germline loops: CDR1 SGHVS, CDR2 FQNEAQ. CDR3 in amino acids: CASSLVSIGTGGEQYF. The CDR3 coding sequence is TGTGCCAGCAGCTTAGTATCGATCGGGACAGGGGGCGAGCAGTACTTC.

This rearrangement joins TRBV20-1 to TRBJ1-5, with a possible D match to TRBD1 (5 bases). V shed 0 bases and J shed 10 bases, with 16 bases lying between them. The germline CDR1 and CDR2 sequences are DFQATT and SNEGSKA (reference sequence). The CDR3 length is 14 residues. CDR3 sequence: CSAREQAKDRPQHF. In nucleotides, the CDR3 is TGCAGTGCTAGAGAACAGGCCAAAGACCGCCCCCAGCATTTT.

Turning to this clonotype: The junction departs from the called germline gene at one end, perhaps through a read error. The CDR3: CASSQDVPGGIRGEAFF. CDR3 DNA: TGCGCCAGCAGCCAAGATGTTCCCGGAGGGATACGGGGTGAAGCTTTCTTC. This chain joins TRBV4-3 and TRBJ1-1; no firm D call. CDR1 and CDR2 from the germline V gene are LGHNA and YSLEER. This CDR3 is 17 amino acids long.

This clonotype was counted only a few times. V gene TRBV6-2 or TRBV6-3 combines with J gene TRBJ1-2; D not resolved. Trimming cost V 7 bases and J 8 bases, with 14 bases left between them. Germline assignment: CDR1 MNHEY and CDR2 SVGEGT. The CDR3 consists of 12 residues. The CDR3 is CASTQDRGGYTF. In nucleotides, the CDR3 is TGTGCCAGCACCCAAGATCGTGGAGGCTACACCTTC.

This clonotype was seen a few times. The rearrangement uses TRBV7-9 and TRBJ2-1; TRBD2 agrees at 10 bases. The V and J ends lost 4 bases and 6 bases, in that order; junction bases with no gene match: 6. The CDR3 runs 15 residues. Per germline, CDR1 SEHNR and CDR2 FQNEAQ (reference sequence). The CDR3 reads CASSSGLALSNEQFF. Written as DNA, the CDR3 is TGTGCCAGCAGCTCGGGACTAGCGTTAAGCAATGAGCAGTTCTTC.

The chain couples TRBV29-1 to TRBJ1-2, with TRBD1 identical over 8 bases. V was clipped by 4 bases and J by 4 bases; unmatched bases: 8. The CDR3 sequence is 14 residues long. The germline V gene encodes CDR1 SQVTM and CDR2 ANQGSEA. DNA of the CDR3: TGCAGCGTTGCTCTCAGGGGGCTCGGCTATGGCTACACCTTC. Protein: CSVALRGLGYGYTF.

This clonotype was counted ten times or more. V is TRBV12-3 or TRBV12-4 and J is TRBJ1-2; D unclear. V dropped 6 bases and J dropped 0 bases, with 8 bases sitting between them. The CDR3 runs 13 residues. CDR3 DNA sequence: TGTGCCAGCAGCCTTACCCCTAACTATGGCTACACCTTC. Encoded protein: CASSLTPNYGYTF.

This clonotype has more than one count but fewer than ten. At one of its ends the junction is not consistent with the germline gene, which may arise from a read error. This chain connects TRBV29-1 to TRBJ2-7; the D is unclear. Germline V gene sequence: CDR1 SQVTM, CDR2 ANQGSEA. There are 14 residues in the CDR3. CDR3 loop: CGVVLQLSSYEQYF. The CDR3 nucleotides are TGCGGCGTCGTGCTACAATTGAGCTCCTACGAGCAGTACTTC.

This clonotype was counted a few times. This chain links TRBV5-1 with TRBJ2-1, with D perhaps matching TRBD1 or TRBD2 (6 bases each). Trimming left V 8 bases short and J 9 bases short, with 18 bases between. Per germline, CDR1 SGHRS and CDR2 YFSETQ. This CDR3 contains 13 residues. This chain's CDR3 is CASSSRGESEQFF. DNA of the CDR3: TGCGCCAGTTCGAGTAGGGGGGAGAGTGAGCAGTTCTTC. The variable domain in full, completed from reference TRBV5-1 and TRBJ2-1, reads KAGVTQTPRYLIKTRGQQVTLSCSPISGHRSVSWYQQTPGQGLQFLFEYFSETQRNKGNFPGRFSGRQFSNSRSEMNVSTLELGDSALYLCASSSRGESEQFFGPGTRLTVL.

The V gene is TRBV20-1, the J gene TRBJ2-3; D is ambiguous. This CDR3 region has 17 residues. Deletions cut 0 bases from V and 1 base from J, with 17 bases between. Germline values: CDR1 DFQATT, CDR2 SNEGSKA (reference sequence). The CDR3 loop reads CSARDLMVWRRTDTQYF. CDR3 in DNA: TGCAGTGCTAGAGATCTAATGGTTTGGCGGCGCACAGATACGCAGTATTTT.

This chain connects TRBV13 to TRBJ1-1; D unresolved. Deletions cut 5 bases from V and 8 bases from J, with 9 bases between. In germline, CDR1 is PRHDT, CDR2 FYEKMQ (reference sequence). The CDR3 is 11 residues long. The CDR3 nucleotides read TGTGCCAGCAGCGATGTGACGGAAGCTTTCTTT. Residues: CASSDVTEAFF.

This chain links TRBV7-2 with TRBJ2-4, with a weak D call TRBD2 (9 bases). The DNA matches TRBJ2-5 better at its end, which makes the J call doubtful. Germline loops: CDR1 SGHTA, CDR2 FQGNSA. The CDR3 sequence is 15 residues long. The CDR3 loop is CASSLLAGTGETQYF. CDR3 coding DNA: TGTGCCAGCAGCTTACTAGCGGGGACAGGAGAGACCCAGTACTTC.

The CDR3 loop is CASSHTGRSTDTQYF. The CDR3 bases are TGTGCCAGCAGCCACACCGGGAGAAGCACAGATACGCAGTATTTT. The chain has TRBV7-9 and TRBJ2-3; D is possibly TRBD2 (6 bases). V lost 5 bases and J lost 0, with 12 bases in between. This CDR3 has 15 amino acids. The germline V gene has CDR1 SEHNR and CDR2 FQNEAQ (reference sequence).

V usage is TRBV5-1 and J usage is TRBJ2-5; D might be TRBD2 (6 bases). This CDR3 comprises 13 residues. With 4 bases removed from V and 4 bases from J, the gap between germline ends came to 11 bases. Germline V lookup: CDR1 SGHRS, CDR2 YFSETQ. The DNA of the CDR3 is TGCGCCAGCAGCGGGACTGACGCAGAGACCCAGTACTTC. This sequence encodes CASSGTDAETQYF.

This clonotype appeared a few times. The V and J genes are TRBV12-3 or TRBV12-4 and TRBJ2-1; D unresolved. Trimming removed 2 bases at V and 1 base at J, with 12 bases between. The CDR3 covers 16 residues. CDR3 protein: CASSLPRYLSYNEQFF. In DNA form, the CDR3 reads TGTGCCAGCAGTTTACCCAGGTACTTATCCTACAATGAGCAGTTCTTC.

The rearrangement links TRBV4-1 to TRBJ1-2; tentative D call: TRBD1 (5 bases). The CDR3 runs to 15 residues. Germline V gene lookup returns CDR1 MGHRA and CDR2 YSYEKL. V shed 4 bases and J shed 4 bases, with 16 bases lying between them. In DNA, the CDR3 is TGCGCCAGCAGCCCCGCACCGGGACGGATCTATGGCTACACCTTC. Protein: CASSPAPGRIYGYTF.

The chain links TRBV7-6 to TRBJ2-3, with D unclear. This CDR3 has 14 residues. Trimming left V 5 bases short and J 4 bases short, with 13 bases between. CDR1 SGHVS and CDR2 FNYEAQ come from the germline V gene. The CDR3 spells CASSPLIGSDTQYF. CDR3 DNA sequence: TGTGCCAGCAGCCCGTTGATAGGGTCAGATACGCAGTATTTT.

V and J are TRBV19 and TRBJ2-3; D is unresolved. This CDR3 has 14 residues. The V gene's germline CDR1 is LNHDA and CDR2 SQIVND (reference sequence). Trimming removed 3 bases from V and 3 bases from J, with 10 bases in between. The CDR3 spells CASSIVVGTDTQYF. Written as DNA, the CDR3 is TGTGCCAGTAGTATCGTGGTAGGGACAGATACGCAGTATTTT. The full variable domain, with the rest looked up from reference TRBV19 and TRBJ2-3, is DGGITQSPKYLFRKEGQNVTLSCEQNLNHDAMYWYRQDPGQGLRLIYYSQIVNDFQKGDIAEGYSVSREKKESFPLTVTSAQKNPTAFYLCASSIVVGTDTQYFGPGTRLTVL.

This clonotype turned up a few times. The rearrangement links TRBV7-2 to TRBJ2-5, with 8 bases identical to TRBD2. The J call is in doubt because the DNA end fits TRBJ2-7 better. The germline V gene encodes CDR1 SGHTA and CDR2 FQGNSA. This CDR3 has 16 residues. This chain's CDR3 is CASSLARTSTFYEQYF. CDR3 sequence (DNA): TGTGCCAGCAGCTTAGCGCGGACTAGCACCTTCTACGAGCAGTACTTC.

This sequence joins TRBV6-6 and TRBJ1-1; no firm D call. The CDR3 is 11 amino acids. Germline V gene lookup returns CDR1 MNHNY and CDR2 SVGAGI (reference sequence). CDR3: CGSIGNTEAFF. CDR3 sequence (DNA): TGTGGTTCGATTGGGAACACTGAAGCTTTCTTT.

This clonotype was counted ten times or more. V is TRBV4-3 and J is TRBJ2-1; the D is unclear. This CDR3 comprises 13 residues. The V end was cut by 0 bases, the J end by 12 bases, with 12 bases between. CDR1 is LGHNA, CDR2 YSLEER, per germline. The CDR3 sequence is CASSQDVQYGQFF. CDR3 nucleotides: TGCGCCAGCAGCCAAGATGTCCAGTATGGGCAGTTCTTC.

This CDR3 is CASSSGPTRNEQFF. The CDR3 DNA follows: TGTGCCAGCAGTAGCGGCCCCACCAGAAATGAGCAGTTCTTC. The chain carries TRBV2 and TRBJ2-1; a possible D gene is TRBD2 (5 bases). Trimming removed 5 bases at V and 7 bases at J, with 15 bases between. The CDR3 runs 14 residues. Per the germline V gene, CDR1 is SNHLY and CDR2 is FYNNEI. Full variable domain (missing parts from reference TRBV2 and TRBJ2-1): EPEVTQTPSHQVTQMGQEVILRCVPISNHLYFYWYRQILGQKVEFLVSFYNNEISEKSEIFDDQFSVERPDGSNFTLKIRSTKLEDSAMYFCASSSGPTRNEQFFGPGTRLTVL.

The V gene is TRBV12-3 or TRBV12-4, the J gene TRBJ2-1, with D possibly being TRBD2 (6 bases). This CDR3 has 14 amino acids. V lost 6 bases and J lost 13, with 22 bases in between. The CDR3 spells CASSFREVQETQFF. CDR3 nucleotide sequence: TGTGCCAGCAGCTTTAGGGAGGTGCAAGAGACCCAGTTCTTC.

CDR3 bases: TGTGCCAGCAGCTCACGACAGGGGGAAGAAGGACCCCTCCACTTT. This gives the protein CASSSRQGEEGPLHF. V and J are TRBV7-9 and TRBJ1-6; 9 nucleotides line up with TRBD1. CDR1 and CDR2 (germline): SEHNR, FQNEAQ (reference sequence). V dropped 4 bases and J dropped 12; count of bases not matched to a gene: 10. This CDR3 has 15 amino acids.

This chain joins TRBV7-2 and TRBJ2-6; D is perhaps TRBD2 (6 bases). This CDR3 spans 13 amino acids. The V end lost 5 bases, the J end lost 12 bases, and 14 bases lay between the germline ends. Germline assignment: CDR1 SGHTA and CDR2 FQGNSA. The chain's CDR3 is CASSRETMGVLTF. CDR3 coding DNA: TGTGCCAGCAGCCGGGAGACTATGGGCGTCCTGACTTTC.